This entry describes one T cell receptor (beta chain). The authors' processing: The assay estimated nucleated cells by amplifying reference gene primers. Repertoires were generated with immunoSEQ multiplex PCR, while TCRdb's copy carries only in-frame clones and drops some. Clone size and V and J calls were adopted from that table, with D and trimming inferred from the DNA. The data contain about 320,000 clones, 90% to 95% of them singletons. Participants were placed into cohorts based on the clinical history they reported. Participants in the exposed group had met a COVID-19 case in the 2 weeks before joining the study. Germline CDR1 MNHEY, CDR2 SMNVEV (reference sequence). The CDR3 is made up of 14 amino acids. The ends lost 5 bases at V and 2 bases at J; junction bases unmatched: 6. The data were obtained in a study of blood T cell repertoires in COVID-19. On the study more broadly: Acute and convalescent COVID-19 specimens originated in the United States, Italy and Spain.

The V call is TRBV27, the J call TRBJ2-7; 7 bases line up with TRBD1. The TCR was taken from a woman in her 30s who had been exposed to COVID-19. The sample consisted of PBMCs or T cells enriched from blood (not recorded which). This chain's CDR3 is CASSPRDSAYEQYF. Here the CDR3 DNA reads TGTGCCAGCAGTCCCCGGGACAGTGCCTACGAGCAGTACTTC.